The next 7 T cell receptor beta chains were all read from a single sample in a study of shared clonotypes between healthy human individuals. Profiling relied on immunoSEQ multiplex PCR, and the TCRdb table lists in-frame clones only, not all of them. This table holds 2 million to 2.5 million clones, about 95% found once. Cells designated naive CD8 were CD45RO-negative and were positively selected for CCR7, with terminally differentiated effector memory CD45RA+ cells excluded. The sample was naive CD8+ T cells sorted from blood. The receptors were sampled from a man younger than 30 in good health.

The chain uses TRBV7-9 and TRBJ1-1; D gene unclear. In germline, CDR1 is SEHNR, CDR2 FQNEAQ (reference sequence). V was clipped by 4 bases and J by 8 bases, with 8 bases between them. The CDR3 has 11 amino acids. The CDR3 loop is CASSWEGEAFF. As DNA, the CDR3 is TGTGCCAGCAGCTGGGAAGGGGAAGCTTTCTTT.

V and J are TRBV5-6 and TRBJ2-7; 9 bases line up with TRBD1. The germline V gene encodes CDR1 SGHDT and CDR2 YYEEEE. This CDR3 has 15 amino acids. Trimming took 3 bases from V and 1 from J; bases not matched to a gene: 5. The CDR3 DNA reads as TGTGCCAGCAGCTCGATGACAGGGGGGTCCTACGAGCAGTACTTC. Translating gives CASSSMTGGSYEQYF.

The chain employs TRBV28 and TRBJ1-2; D unclear. CDR3 length: 15 amino acids. The germline gives CDR1 MDHEN, CDR2 SYDVKM. The V gene lost 4 bases and the J gene lost 8 bases, with 20 bases spanning the gap. As DNA, the CDR3 is TGTGCCAGCAGTTCCCCCTCGGGGATCGACGACGGCTACACCTTC. This gives the protein CASSSPSGIDDGYTF.

The chain is built from TRBV27 and TRBJ2-7; 7 bases line up with TRBD2. V shed 5 bases, J shed 6 bases, and the junction held 13 bases outside the gene matches. The germline V gene encodes CDR1 MNHEY and CDR2 SMNVEV (reference sequence). The CDR3 consists of 15 residues. The CDR3 sequence is CASSQLGGSPREQYF. The CDR3 nucleotides read TGTGCCAGCAGTCAACTTGGCGGGAGCCCTCGCGAGCAGTACTTC.

V gene TRBV7-2 combines with J gene TRBJ2-7; TRBD2 aligns across 11 bases. The CDR3 consists of 16 residues. In germline, CDR1 is SGHTA, CDR2 FQGNSA. With 0 bases clipped from V and 5 bases from J, the junction kept 6 bases outside the gene matches. The CDR3 loop reads CASSLASGGVAHEQYF. In DNA, the CDR3 is TGTGCCAGCAGCTTAGCTAGCGGGGGGGTTGCTCACGAGCAGTACTTC. The whole variable domain, remainder taken from reference TRBV7-2 and TRBJ2-7, is GAGVSQSPSNKVTEKGKDVELRCDPISGHTALYWYRQSLGQGLEFLIYFQGNSAPDKSGLPSDRFSAERTGGSVSTLTIQRTQQEDSAVYLCASSLASGGVAHEQYFGPGTRLTVT.

V and J are TRBV11-2 and TRBJ2-1; possible D gene TRBD2, 6 bases. This CDR3 is 15 amino acids long. Germline values: CDR1 SGHAT, CDR2 FQNNGV. V was shortened by 3 bases and J by 4 bases, with 13 bases between the two germline ends. CDR3 nucleotides: TGTGCCAGCAGCTTGCCGGGAGAGAGGTACAATGAGCAGTTCTTC. Encoded protein: CASSLPGERYNEQFF.

The chain links TRBV4-2 to TRBJ2-5, with a tentative D call TRBD2 (6 bases). V lost 1 base and J 4 bases, leaving 10 bases between the germline ends. CDR3 length: 14 residues. Germline CDR1 is LGHNA and CDR2 is YNFKEQ. CDR3: CASSQGGSGETQYF. DNA for the CDR3: TGTGCCAGCAGCCAAGGGGGTAGCGGAGAGACCCAGTACTTC.